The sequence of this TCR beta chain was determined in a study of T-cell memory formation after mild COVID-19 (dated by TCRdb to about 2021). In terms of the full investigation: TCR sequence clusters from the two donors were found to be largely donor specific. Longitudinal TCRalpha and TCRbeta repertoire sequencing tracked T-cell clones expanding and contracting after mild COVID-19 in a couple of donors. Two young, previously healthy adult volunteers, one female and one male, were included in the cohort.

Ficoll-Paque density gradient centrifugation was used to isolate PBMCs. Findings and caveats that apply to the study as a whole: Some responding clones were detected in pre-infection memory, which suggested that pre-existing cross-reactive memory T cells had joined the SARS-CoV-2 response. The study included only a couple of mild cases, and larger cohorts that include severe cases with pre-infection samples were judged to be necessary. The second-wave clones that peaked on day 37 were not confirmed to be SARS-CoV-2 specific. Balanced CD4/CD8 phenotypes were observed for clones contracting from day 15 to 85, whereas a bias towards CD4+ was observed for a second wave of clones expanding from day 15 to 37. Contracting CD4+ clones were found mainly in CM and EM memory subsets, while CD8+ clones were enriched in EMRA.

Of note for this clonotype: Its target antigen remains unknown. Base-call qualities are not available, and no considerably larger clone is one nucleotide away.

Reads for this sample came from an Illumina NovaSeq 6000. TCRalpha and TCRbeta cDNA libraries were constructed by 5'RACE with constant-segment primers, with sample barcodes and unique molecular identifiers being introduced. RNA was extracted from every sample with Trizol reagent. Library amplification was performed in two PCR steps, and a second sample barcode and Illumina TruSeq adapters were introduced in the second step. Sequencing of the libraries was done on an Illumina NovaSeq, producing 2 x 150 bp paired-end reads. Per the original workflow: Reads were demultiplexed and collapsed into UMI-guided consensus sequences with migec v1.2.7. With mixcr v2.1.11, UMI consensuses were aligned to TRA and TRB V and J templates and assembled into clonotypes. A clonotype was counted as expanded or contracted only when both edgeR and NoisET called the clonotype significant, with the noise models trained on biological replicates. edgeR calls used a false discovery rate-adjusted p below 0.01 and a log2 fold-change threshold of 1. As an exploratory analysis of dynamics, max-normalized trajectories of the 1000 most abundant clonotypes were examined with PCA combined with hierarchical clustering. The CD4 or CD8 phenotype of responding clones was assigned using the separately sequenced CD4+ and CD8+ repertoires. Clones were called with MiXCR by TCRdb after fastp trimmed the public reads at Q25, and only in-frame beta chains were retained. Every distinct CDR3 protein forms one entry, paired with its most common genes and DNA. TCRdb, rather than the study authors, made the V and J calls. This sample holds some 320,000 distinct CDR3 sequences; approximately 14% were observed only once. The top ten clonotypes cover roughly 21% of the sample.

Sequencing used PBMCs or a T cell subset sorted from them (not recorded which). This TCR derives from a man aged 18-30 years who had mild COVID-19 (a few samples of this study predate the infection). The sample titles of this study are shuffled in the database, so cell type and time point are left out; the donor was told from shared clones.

The CDR3 protein is CASSLEAGGSADTQYF. The DNA is TGCGCCAGCAGCTTGGAAGCGGGGGGCTCGGCAGATACGCAGTATTTT. The chain uses TRBV5-1 and TRBJ2-3; TRBD2 agrees with 9 junctional bases. Trimming takes 0 bases off V and 4 bases off J; junction bases not matched to a gene: 6. The CDR3, cysteine through phenylalanine, is 16 amino acids long. The retained sequence is limited to the CDR3, 48 bases, with the frame set at the first base. The CDR1 and CDR2 encoded by the germline V gene are SGHRS and YFSETQ.